The rows below give T cell receptor beta chains drawn from one sample of a study of post-analysis software for immune sequencing data. TCRdb ran MiXCR on the PCR reads and lists one entry per CDR3 protein. This table holds about 200,000 distinct CDR3 sequences, over 25% found once. Sequencing used blood. The receptors stem from a girl under 18 with multiple sclerosis. CDR3s leave out the opening cysteine and the closing phenylalanine or tryptophan. Fields, in order: CDR3 protein, J gene, V gene.

ASSPYRLDAYNEQF | TRBJ2-1 | TRBV18
ASSLTSGEQY | TRBJ2-4 | TRBV7-9
ATRSDGSTYNEQF | TRBJ2-1 | TRBV5-1
ATSDPGTSGRWVNEQY | TRBJ2-5 | TRBV24-1
ASSPTVNSGYT | TRBJ1-2 | TRBV12-3/TRBV12-4
ASSVAGGPTYEQY | - | TRBV7-8
ASSKTGNYGYT | TRBJ1-2 | TRBV12-3/TRBV12-4
ASSPRTSASTDTQY | TRBJ2-3 | TRBV7-9
ASRGAGGYT | TRBJ1-2 | TRBV4-1
ASSPLPGAYEQY | TRBJ2-7 | TRBV4-1